Below, 6 T cell receptor beta chains from the same sample are listed, as sequenced in a study of blood T cell dynamics during melanoma immunotherapy (dated by TCRdb to the early 2020s). The time point label on this specimen signifies: week 3, after first cycle of checkpoint inhibitor. The protocol used for the library was the immunoSEQ multiplex PCR assay. Entries here come from immuneACCESS through TCRdb and include only in-frame sequences with V and J called. Some clones fail to appear in such tables; in the studies checked, an unresolved V gene covers under half of the shortfall, and the cause of the remainder is unknown. Within this sample are 10,000 to 13,000 clones, with about four fifths of them counted one time only. The ten largest clones add up to about 16% of the sample. Sequencing used blood, obtained from a patient treated with checkpoint blockade. Receptor source: a human donor with melanoma.

The V gene is TRBV5-1, the J gene TRBJ1-4; D not resolved. Trimming removed 3 bases at V and 2 bases at J, with 8 bases between. The V gene's germline CDR1 is SGHRS and CDR2 YFSETQ. The CDR3 is made up of 14 amino acids. The CDR3 sequence is CASSSGSTNEKLFF. CDR3 coding DNA: TGCGCCAGCAGCTCGGGCAGCACTAATGAAAAACTGTTTTTT.

The chain employs TRBV10-3 and TRBJ2-5; 12 nucleotides match TRBD2. The J call could be wrong; TRBJ2-7 is a better fit for the DNA end. Germline CDR1 and CDR2: ENHRY and SYGVKD. The CDR3 consists of 14 residues. The CDR3 sequence: CAIKLAGGDYEQYF. CDR3 in DNA: TGTGCCATCAAGCTAGCGGGGGGGGACTACGAGCAGTACTTC.

The rearrangement joins TRBV6-5 to TRBJ1-2, with 7 bases that match TRBD1. V lost 2 bases and J lost 3; bases outside the gene matches: 3. In germline, CDR1 is MNHEY, CDR2 SVGAGI. This CDR3 has 14 amino acids. This CDR3 is CASSYGTADYGYTF. CDR3 in DNA: TGTGCCAGCAGTTACGGGACAGCTGACTATGGCTACACCTTC.

The chain employs TRBV19 and TRBJ2-2; D perhaps matches TRBD1 (6 bases). The CDR3 sequence is 16 residues long. V lost 5 bases to trimming and J lost 3 bases, with 16 bases between them. Per germline, CDR1 LNHDA and CDR2 SQIVND (reference sequence). As DNA, the CDR3 is TGTGCCAGTAGTCCCCACAGGGCCCCCGACACCGGGGAGCTGTTTTTT. It is translated as CASSPHRAPDTGELFF. Full variable domain (rest looked up from reference TRBV19 and TRBJ2-2): DGGITQSPKYLFRKEGQNVTLSCEQNLNHDAMYWYRQDPGQGLRLIYYSQIVNDFQKGDIAEGYSVSREKKESFPLTVTSAQKNPTAFYLCASSPHRAPDTGELFFGEGSRLTVL.

The chain uses TRBV7-3 and TRBJ2-2; D is undetermined. V was clipped by 5 bases and J by 0 bases, with 13 bases between them. Germline V gives CDR1 SGHTA, CDR2 FQGTGA. This CDR3 has 16 amino acids. The DNA for the CDR3 is TGTGCCAGCAGCCAGACGGCAGGTGCGAACACCGGGGAGCTGTTTTTT. Residues: CASSQTAGANTGELFF.

The chain recombines TRBV10-3 with TRBJ2-3; 9 bases align to TRBD2. Germline loops: CDR1 ENHRY, CDR2 SYGVKD. The CDR3 contains 13 residues. J gave up 4 bases and V 8 bases, and 4 bases lay outside the gene matches. In DNA form, the CDR3 reads TGTGCCATCCGCGGGGGGGCCCCAGATACGCAGTATTTT. It specifies CAIRGGAPDTQYF.